This T cell receptor beta chain emerged from a study of Ad26.COV2.S vaccination and SARS-CoV-2 variants. Comments on this clone: Germline and junction disagree at one end, which may indicate a read error.

Germline V gene data show CDR1 as SNHLY and CDR2 as FYNNEI. The length of the CDR3 is 9 residues. The treatment is: around 19 received Ad26.COV2.S at low or high dose, single or two shots; about 5 received placebo; per-sample allocation not given. Specimens were obtained on day 63 following the first vaccine or placebo injection. Some clones are missing from TCRdb's copy, which holds only in-frame ones; the method was immunoSEQ multiplex PCR. The table has about 480,000 clones, 87% seen once. The chain couples TRBV2 to TRBJ2-7; D is unresolved. The TCR comes from a person between 18 and 60 years old who received the Ad26.COV2.S COVID-19 vaccine or a placebo. The sequencing used peripheral blood, collected in a trial of Ad26.COV2.S vaccine versus placebo. Here the CDR3 DNA reads TGTGCCGTACACGGTTACGAGAACTTC. It translates to CAVHGYENF.